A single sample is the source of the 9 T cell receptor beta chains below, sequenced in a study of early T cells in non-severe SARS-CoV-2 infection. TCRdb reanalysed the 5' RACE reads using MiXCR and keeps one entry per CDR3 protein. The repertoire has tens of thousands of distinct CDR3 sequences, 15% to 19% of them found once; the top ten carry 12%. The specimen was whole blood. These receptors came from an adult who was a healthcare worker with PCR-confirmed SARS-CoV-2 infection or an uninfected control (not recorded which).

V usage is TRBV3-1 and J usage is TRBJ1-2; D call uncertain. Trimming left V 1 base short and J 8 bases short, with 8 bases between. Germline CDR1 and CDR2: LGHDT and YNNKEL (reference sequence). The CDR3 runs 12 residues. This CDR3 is CASSQVAGGYTF. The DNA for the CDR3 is TGTGCCAGCAGCCAAGTGGCGGGCGGCTACACCTTC. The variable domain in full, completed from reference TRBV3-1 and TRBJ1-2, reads DTAVSQTPKYLVTQMGNDKSIKCEQNLGHDTMYWYKQDSKKFLKIMFSYNNKELIINETVPNRFSPKSPDKAHLNLHINSLELGDSAVYFCASSQVAGGYTFGSGTRLTVV.

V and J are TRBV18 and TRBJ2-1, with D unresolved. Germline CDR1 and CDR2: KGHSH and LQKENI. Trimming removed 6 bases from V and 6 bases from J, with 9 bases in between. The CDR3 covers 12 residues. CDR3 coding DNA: TGTGCCAGCTCCCCAGGTGCCAATGAGCAGTTCTTC. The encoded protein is CASSPGANEQFF.

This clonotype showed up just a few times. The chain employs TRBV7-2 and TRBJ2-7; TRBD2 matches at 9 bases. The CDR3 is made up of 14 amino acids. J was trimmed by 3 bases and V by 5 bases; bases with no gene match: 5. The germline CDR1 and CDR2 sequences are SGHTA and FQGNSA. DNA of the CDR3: TGTGCCAGCAGCACGAGCGGGGGGCTCTACGAGCAGTACTTC. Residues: CASSTSGGLYEQYF.

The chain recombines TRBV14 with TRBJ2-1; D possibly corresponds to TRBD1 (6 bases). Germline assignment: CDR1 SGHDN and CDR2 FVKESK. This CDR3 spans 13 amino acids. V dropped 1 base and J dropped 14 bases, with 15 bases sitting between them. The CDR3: CASSQVNAPGEFF. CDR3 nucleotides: TGTGCCAGCAGCCAAGTCAACGCCCCAGGGGAGTTCTTC.

CDR3 nucleotides: TGTGCCAGCAGCGTAGAGCCAGGGGCGCAAGAGACCCAGTACTTC. It is translated as CASSVEPGAQETQYF. The chain employs TRBV9 and TRBJ2-5, with a weak D call TRBD1 (6 bases). V was clipped by 0 bases and J by 2 bases, with 11 bases between them. Germline V gene sequence: CDR1 SGDLS, CDR2 YYNGEE. The CDR3 consists of 15 residues.

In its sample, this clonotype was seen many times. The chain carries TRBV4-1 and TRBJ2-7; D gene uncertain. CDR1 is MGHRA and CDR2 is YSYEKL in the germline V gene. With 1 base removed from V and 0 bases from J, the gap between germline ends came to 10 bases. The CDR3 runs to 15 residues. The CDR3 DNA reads TGCGCCAGCAGCCAAGCAGAGTTTAGCTCCTACGAGCAGTACTTC. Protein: CASSQAEFSSYEQYF.

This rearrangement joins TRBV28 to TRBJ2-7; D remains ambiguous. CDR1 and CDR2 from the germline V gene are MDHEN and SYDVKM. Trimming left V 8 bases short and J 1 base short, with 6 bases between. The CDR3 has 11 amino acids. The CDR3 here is CASGLSYEQYF. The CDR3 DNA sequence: TGTGCCAGCGGGTTGTCCTACGAGCAGTACTTC.

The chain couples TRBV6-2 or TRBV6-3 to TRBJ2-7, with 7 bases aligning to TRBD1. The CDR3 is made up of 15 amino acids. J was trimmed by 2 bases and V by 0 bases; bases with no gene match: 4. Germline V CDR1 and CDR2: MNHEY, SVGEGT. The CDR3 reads CASSYSFRGTYEQYF. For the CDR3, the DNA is TGTGCCAGCAGTTACTCGTTCAGGGGGACCTACGAGCAGTACTTC.

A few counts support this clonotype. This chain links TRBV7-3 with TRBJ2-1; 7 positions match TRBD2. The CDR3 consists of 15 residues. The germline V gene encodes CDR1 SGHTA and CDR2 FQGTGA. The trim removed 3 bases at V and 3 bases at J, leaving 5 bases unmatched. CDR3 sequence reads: CASSFRTSVYNEQFF. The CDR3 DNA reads TGTGCCAGCAGCTTTAGAACTAGCGTCTACAATGAGCAGTTCTTC.